This TCR beta chain was captured in a study of blood T cells in healthy people across ages. This CDR3 is built from 16 residues. V was clipped by 6 bases and J by 3 bases; unmatched bases: 10. Combining a sample-barcoded 5' primer with a J-beta primer mix, a second PCR ran for about 7 to 11 cycles. TCRdb analysed the 5' RACE reads with MiXCR anew, one entry per CDR3 protein. Among over 750,000 distinct CDR3 sequences listed, approximately 25% were seen once. These same data were also listed under a study on T cells of mothers and their children. That report notes: The study recruited three healthy Caucasian mothers and their six children as donors. Primer M1S, used in the second PCR, introduced sample barcodes and 2-4 random nucleotides. In unrelated and related pairs, TCR recombination output is shaped in a similar way by thymic selection. Related mother-child pairs shared slightly more overlap than unrelated pairs, but the difference was non-significant.

Source material: blood. The chain recombines TRBV12-3 or TRBV12-4 with TRBJ2-3; 9 nucleotides agree with TRBD2. The sequence was obtained from a boy aged 5 to 17 in good health. The CDR3 DNA reads as TGTGCCAGCAGAGTCAACCGCGGGGGGGCGACAGATACGCAGTATTTT. This encodes CASRVNRGGATDTQYF.